The clone carrying this TCR beta chain was observed once. The sample is drawn from a study of blood T cell repertoires in COVID-19. Overall study context: Samples came from the United States, Italy and Spain, spanning acute and convalescent COVID-19.

Germline V gene data show CDR1 as MDHEN and CDR2 as SYDVKM. The V end was cut by 5 bases, the J end by 0 bases, with 11 bases between. CDR3 length: 14 residues. In the original workflow: Estimation of nucleated cell counts was performed using reference gene primer amplification. Sequencing was performed with immunoSEQ multiplex PCR; in TCRdb, only in-frame clones are kept and a portion is missing. V and J calls and clone size are those listed in that table; D and trimming were worked out from the DNA. The repertoire holds approximately 200,000 clones, with roughly nine tenths as singletons. The rearrangement uses TRBV28 and TRBJ2-7; D possibly corresponds to TRBD1 (6 bases). The material sequenced was peripheral blood. The receptor's source is a man aged 65 to 79 with acute or convalescent COVID-19. As DNA, the CDR3 is TGTGCCAGCAGTACCCGGGACAACTCCTACGAGCAGTACTTC. Amino acid sequence: CASSTRDNSYEQYF.